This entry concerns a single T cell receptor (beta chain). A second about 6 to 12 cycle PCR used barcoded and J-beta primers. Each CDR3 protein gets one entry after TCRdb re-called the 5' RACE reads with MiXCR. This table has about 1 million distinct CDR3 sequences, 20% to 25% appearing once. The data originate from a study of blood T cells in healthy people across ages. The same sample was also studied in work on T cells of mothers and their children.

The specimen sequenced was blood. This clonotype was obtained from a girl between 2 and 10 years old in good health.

Here the CDR3 reads CSVAGEGPQPQHF. The CDR3 DNA sequence: TGCAGCGTTGCAGGGGAAGGACCTCAGCCCCAGCATTTT. V and J are TRBV29-1 and TRBJ1-5; D is possibly TRBD1 (6 bases). Germline values: CDR1 SQVTM, CDR2 ANQGSEA. V was cut by 4 bases and J by 6 bases, with 13 bases left in between. CDR3 length: 13 residues.